The 15 T cell receptor beta chains below were found in one sample sequenced in a study of shared clonotypes between healthy human individuals. TCRdb keeps only in-frame clones here, not all; method: immunoSEQ multiplex PCR. The sample consists of 2.3 million or so clones, approximately 95% of them appearing once. The sample taken for sequencing was naive CD4+ T cells from PBMCs. The subset denotes: CD45RA+ positively selected. These receptor sequences come from a man aged 18-30 years in good health. Some clones in this sample may be carry-over from other donors' samples.

This clone was recorded once. The chain joins TRBV23-1 to TRBJ1-1, with unresolved D. TRBV23-1 is placed among ORFs of uncertain function. V was clipped by 3 bases and J by 3 bases, with 5 bases between them. The CDR3 totals 12 residues. CDR3 DNA: TGCGCCAGCAGTCAGGGAGACACTGAAGCTTTCTTT. It yields the protein CASSQGDTEAFF.

This chain connects TRBV7-9 to TRBJ2-2; D might be TRBD2 (5 bases). Looked up from germline, CDR1 is SEHNR and CDR2 is FQNEAQ (reference sequence). This CDR3 region has 17 residues. Trimming pared 5 bases from V and 7 bases from J, leaving 23 bases between. The CDR3, as DNA: TGTGCCAGCAGCCCGCGCCTGACGAGGGAACTCGGCGGGGAGCTGTTTTTT. This translates into CASSPRLTRELGGELFF.

The chain is built from TRBV5-1 and TRBJ2-7; TRBD2 aligns across 9 bases. The CDR3 contains 15 residues. After removal of 4 bases from V and 4 bases from J, the junction contained 9 bases not matched to a gene. Germline CDR1 is SGHRS and CDR2 is YFSETQ. The CDR3 reads CASSVVAGGRYEQYF. DNA of the CDR3: TGCGCCAGCAGCGTTGTTGCGGGAGGGCGGTACGAGCAGTACTTC.

The chain is built from TRBV4-3 and TRBJ1-1; D is perhaps TRBD1 (5 bases). Germline assignment: CDR1 LGHNA and CDR2 YSLEER. CDR3 length equals 16 residues. V was cut by 0 bases and J by 1 base, with 12 bases left in between. CDR3 in amino acids: CASSQDGASWNTEAFF. As DNA, the CDR3 is TGCGCCAGCAGCCAAGATGGGGCCAGCTGGAACACTGAAGCTTTCTTT.

This rearrangement joins TRBV28 to TRBJ2-3; tentative D call: TRBD2 (5 bases). CDR3 length equals 13 residues. The germline V gene has CDR1 MDHEN and CDR2 SYDVKM. The V end lost 6 bases, the J end lost 5 bases, and 12 bases lay between the germline ends. CDR3 coding DNA: TGTGCCAGCAGCCGGGATCCCGGAGATACGCAGTATTTT. It yields the protein CASSRDPGDTQYF.

The chain combines TRBV18 with TRBJ2-5; 9 bases agree with TRBD2. The trim removed 4 bases at V and 5 bases at J, leaving 5 bases unmatched. CDR1 and CDR2 from the germline V gene are KGHSH and LQKENI. The length of the CDR3 is 14 residues. The DNA for the CDR3 is TGTGCCAGCTCACAGCTAGCGGGATTGGAGACCCAGTACTTC. This sequence encodes CASSQLAGLETQYF.

V and J are TRBV6-1 and TRBJ1-2; D remains ambiguous. Per the germline V gene, CDR1 is MNHNS and CDR2 is SASEGT. The CDR3 extends over 13 amino acids. V gave up 2 bases and J gave up 2 bases, with 6 bases separating them. CDR3 bases: TGTGCCAGCAGTGAAAGTATGAACTATGGCTACACCTTC. It yields the protein CASSESMNYGYTF.

The chain uses TRBV5-1 and TRBJ1-4; 8 nucleotides line up with TRBD1. This CDR3 is built from 16 residues. Germline V gene sequence: CDR1 SGHRS, CDR2 YFSETQ. V shed 4 bases and J 3 bases; nucleotides not matched to a gene: 8. Here the CDR3 DNA reads TGCGCCAGCAGCCCCTCGAGGACAGGGTCTAATGAAAAACTGTTTTTT. It encodes CASSPSRTGSNEKLFF.

The chain employs TRBV25-1 and TRBJ2-7; tentative D call: TRBD2 (6 bases). CDR1 and CDR2 from the germline V gene are MGHDK and SYGVNS. The CDR3 is 13 amino acids. V lost 7 bases and J lost 7, with 17 bases in between. In nucleotides, the CDR3 is TGTGCCAGCACTAAAGCGGGTTCGGGGGAGCAGTACTTC. Residues: CASTKAGSGEQYF.

The gene calls are TRBV6-6 and TRBJ1-2, with no clear D. Germline-derived CDR1 and CDR2 are MNHNY and SVGAGI (reference sequence). Between the trimmed V and J ends, which lost 7 bases and 8 bases, there was a span of 14 bases. The CDR3 has 12 amino acids. The CDR3 spells CASTAALGGYTF. Written as DNA, the CDR3 is TGTGCCAGCACCGCGGCCTTGGGAGGCTACACCTTC.

V gene TRBV15 combines with J gene TRBJ2-6; 9 bases agree with TRBD1. V lost 6 bases and J lost 4; bases outside the gene matches: 16. This CDR3 contains 19 residues. Germline CDR1 LNHNV, CDR2 YYDKDF (reference sequence). The CDR3 nucleotides read TGTGCCACCAGGGCGACCCCGGGACAGGGCTTCGGAGGGGCCAACGTCCTGACTTTC. Protein: CATRATPGQGFGGANVLTF.

The chain couples TRBV5-1 to TRBJ2-1, with 11 bases matching TRBD2. The junction had 4 bases not matched to a gene; V was cut back by 0 bases and J by 5 bases. This CDR3 contains 16 residues. Germline CDR1 is SGHRS and CDR2 is YFSETQ. The DNA for the CDR3 is TGCGCCAGCAGCTTGGCGACTAGCGGGACTAACAATGAGCAGTTCTTC. Its protein product is CASSLATSGTNNEQFF.

The J gene is TRBJ2-3, the V gene TRBV25-1; possibly TRBD2 for D (7 bases). This CDR3 comprises 15 residues. The V gene lost 5 bases and the J gene lost 0 bases, with 12 bases spanning the gap. Germline values: CDR1 MGHDK, CDR2 SYGVNS. The CDR3 DNA reads TGTGCCAGCAGTTTCCGGGGGGCCAGCACAGATACGCAGTATTTT. This sequence encodes CASSFRGASTDTQYF.

This clone came up once. The chain employs TRBV7-9 and TRBJ1-3; possibly TRBD1 for D (5 bases). CDR1 and CDR2 from the germline V gene are SEHNR and FQNEAQ (reference sequence). The CDR3 covers 17 residues. Trimming took 5 bases from V and 0 from J, leaving 17 bases between them. CDR3 in amino acids: CASSRDGAPGSGNTIYF. CDR3 DNA: TGTGCCAGCAGCAGGGACGGAGCCCCTGGCTCTGGAAACACCATATATTTT.

J is TRBJ1-3 and V is TRBV6-6; D might be TRBD1 (6 bases). Trimming pared 4 bases from V and 2 bases from J, leaving 9 bases between. This CDR3 has 14 amino acids. Germline V gene data show CDR1 as MNHNY and CDR2 as SVGAGI (reference sequence). CDR3 in amino acids: CASSSTGPGNTIYF. CDR3 in DNA: TGTGCCAGCAGTTCTACAGGGCCTGGAAACACCATATATTTT.